This TCR beta chain was identified in a study of T cell changes during pregnancy in multiple sclerosis. V dropped 5 bases and J dropped 3 bases, with 7 bases sitting between them. Germline CDR1 and CDR2: MDHEN and SYDVKM. This CDR3 is 12 amino acids long. Produced via immunoSEQ multiplex PCR; TCRdb's table is partial and in-frame only. The sample has roughly 13,000 clones; approximately 93% are singletons. The chain carries TRBV28 and TRBJ1-2; no firm D call. This TCR was recovered from a female donor in good health, enrolled as a control in a pregnancy study. The material sequenced was peripheral blood, taken in the second trimester of pregnancy. CDR3 protein: CASSVDYYGYTF. The DNA of the CDR3 is TGTGCCAGCAGTGTTGACTACTATGGCTACACCTTC.